The sequence of this T cell receptor beta chain was determined in a study of CD8 T cells in ankylosing spondylitis. Study outcomes and limitations: Disease-linked clones, CD8+, were relatively rare in peripheral blood. Characteristic of ankylosing spondylitis blood, it appeared, was a TCR beta motif comprising roughly eight highly homologous variants. Clones linked to disease were reported to show significant enrichment in matched ankylosing spondylitis synovial fluid.

A word on this clonotype: Its matching antigen is unknown.

Libraries for TCR beta were made by quantitative 5'-RACE with molecular barcodes. TCRdb reanalysed the 5' RACE reads using MiXCR and keeps one entry per CDR3 protein. Here the sample spans about 540,000 distinct CDR3 sequences, roughly 12% being singletons. The sequence was obtained from a male donor with ankylosing spondylitis. Sequenced input: blood, either unsorted or a sorted T cell fraction (not recorded which).

As DNA, the CDR3 is TGTGCCAGCAGGGGACTAGCGGAGGGAAATGAGCAGTTCTTC. It is translated as CASRGLAEGNEQFF. The rearrangement links TRBV12-3 or TRBV12-4 to TRBJ2-1; 11 nucleotides line up with TRBD2. The CDR3 runs 14 residues. J was trimmed by 7 bases and V by 6 bases; bases with no gene match: 5.